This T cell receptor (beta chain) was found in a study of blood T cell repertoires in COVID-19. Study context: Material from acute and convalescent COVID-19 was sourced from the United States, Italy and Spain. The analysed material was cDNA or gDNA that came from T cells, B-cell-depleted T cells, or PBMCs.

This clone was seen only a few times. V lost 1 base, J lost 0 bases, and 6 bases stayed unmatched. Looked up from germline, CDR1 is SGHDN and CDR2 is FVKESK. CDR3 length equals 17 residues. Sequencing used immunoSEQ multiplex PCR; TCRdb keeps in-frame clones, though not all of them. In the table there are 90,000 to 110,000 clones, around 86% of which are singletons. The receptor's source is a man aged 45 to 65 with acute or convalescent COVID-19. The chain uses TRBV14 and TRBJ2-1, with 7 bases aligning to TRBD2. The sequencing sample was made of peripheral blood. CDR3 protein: CASSQGTSESSYNEQFF. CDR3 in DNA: TGTGCCAGCAGCCAAGGTACTAGCGAGAGCTCCTACAATGAGCAGTTCTTC.